This record looks at one T cell receptor (beta chain) sequence and its context. The antigen it recognizes is unknown. Base qualities are not at hand, and no much larger clone is one base apart. Approximately 0.5 ug RNA was reverse transcribed with SuperScript III using primers against the alpha and beta constant regions. Separate libraries for the alpha and beta chains were generated through chain-specific third strand synthesis that incorporated multiplexing indices. The protocol used a single primer pair to amplify all rearrangements within a chain, which avoided primer bias, and attached molecular barcodes to each cDNA molecule. Purified cDNA was ligated with T4 RNA Ligase 1 onto a 5' RACE adapter bearing a random hexamer and the SP2 sequencing primer site. The authors primed second strand synthesis from the SP2 site with Phusion polymerase and used slow temperature ramps to favor optimal annealing. The 12-nucleotide barcode on each molecule comprised two random hexamer sequences, both introduced before amplification and concatenated. A brief initial PCR introduced P5 and P7 adapter elements together with a second index, and a roughly 25-cycle amplification PCR using P5s and P7 primers was subsequently performed. In total the libraries went through roughly 26 PCR cycles, after which the libraries were quantified on a Qubit, sized on a Bioanalyzer, and diluted to approximately 4.2 nM. Normalized libraries were sequenced on an Illumina MiSeq with 2 x 250 paired-end kits. Reverse transcription reactions underwent purification over MinElute columns, with elution into roughly 9.8 ul Tris-Cl. A 1:1 ratio of AMPure XP beads was used to clean the adapter ligations after they had run for approximately 21 hours at 16 degrees C. Turning to the authors' computational methods: A modified Decombinator that output V, J, insert and barcode information was used to process the demultiplexed FASTQ files. Sequences sharing a barcode but differing from the dominant sequence were discarded as errors, and barcodes clustered at Levenshtein distance 3 were counted to estimate original cDNA molecules. The R packages ineq, vegan, igraph and RCytoscape were used for downstream analyses, with IMGT nomenclature and CDR3 definitions applied. To avoid skew from clonal expansion, each TCR was counted once, and V gene usage was computed over distinct sequences. Within a donor, similarity networks joined unique CDR3 amino acid sequences in every case where two of them were separated by a single Levenshtein edit. Published HIV-specific CDR3s (around 90 alpha, 600 to 850 beta) and CMV-specific CDR3s (approximately 13 alpha, over 200 beta) were compiled and searched for in the repertoires. It was shown by random subsampling to size-matched repertoires that the decreased diversity of patients was not caused by their lower sequence numbers. TCRdb redid the processing of the public reads, applying fastp at Q25 and MiXCR, and retained in-frame beta chains. Merged by CDR3 protein, the rows form single entries marked with the most common genes and DNA. None of the V and J calls come from the authors' own analysis; TCRdb made them. Within this sample are some 10,000 distinct CDR3 sequences, with around 8% of them counted one time only. The ten largest clones take up approximately 6.1% of the sample.

This entry belongs to a study of HIV-infected patients and healthy controls (dated by TCRdb to the mid-2010s). Context from the whole study: The study asked whether deep sequencing of the TCR repertoire from small blood samples of HIV patients could detect immune perturbation and reconstitution. Broad study findings and their caveats: Significantly different mean usage between HIV-infected patients and controls was observed for eight alpha and eight beta V genes. Compared with untreated HIV+ repertoires, healthy control repertoires had roughly threefold more distinct CDR3s and a higher Shannon diversity. The study did not determine donor HLA types. The apparent post-therapy recovery of the Gini index in HIV-infected patients was not reproduced in size-matched repertoire data. Comparisons were complicated by unequal numbers of distinct sequences between patients and controls, and rare events from HIV-infected data were overweighted by size-matching. Slight age and sex profile differences between the study cohorts did not explain the observed diversity differences. Using whole blood restricted sequencing depth and prevented separating the dynamics of distinct T-cell subpopulations. Only sixteen HIV-infected individuals were processed, which the authors considered a major limit on how widely the findings apply. By Jaccard index and by the count of highly shared sequences, healthy controls shared more CDR3s between individuals than HIV+ patients did. Alpha-chain CDR3s from MAIT cells occurred at high frequency in healthy controls but were severely depleted in HIV+ repertoires. Oligoclonality may be reflected in the significantly higher mean Gini indices of HIV-infected repertoires compared with controls. In the samples, alpha-beta chain pairing was left undetermined. During therapy, a significant decrease in frequency was seen for HIV-associated CDR3s, whereas no significant change was found for CMV-associated CDR3s, although most of them became more frequent.

The germline V gene gives CDR1 as SGHRS and CDR2 as YFSETQ. Inclusive of the bounding cysteine and phenylalanine, the CDR3 is 14 residues long. Just CDR3 DNA is preserved here, 42 bases in frame from base 1. Trimming costs V 4 bases and J 1 base, and their ends lie 11 bases apart. Whole blood was used without fractionating the cells, so the repertoire represented all peripheral T cells without sorting. Ten uninfected healthy donors were sampled as controls, and four of these ten donors were sampled twice approximately three months apart. A roughly 2.4 ml sample of peripheral blood was drawn into Tempus tubes for RNA extraction. The TURBO-DNase kit was used to remove leftover genomic DNA, and GLOBINclear was used to deplete globin mRNA.

The sequence was collected from an adult in good health. Material for sequencing was blood. The chain links TRBV5-1 with TRBJ1-1, and possibly TRBD1, on 6 matching bases. The nucleotides are TGCGCCAGCAGCCTCAGGGGTACGAACACTGAAGCTTTCTTT. Its translation reads: CASSLRGTNTEAFF.